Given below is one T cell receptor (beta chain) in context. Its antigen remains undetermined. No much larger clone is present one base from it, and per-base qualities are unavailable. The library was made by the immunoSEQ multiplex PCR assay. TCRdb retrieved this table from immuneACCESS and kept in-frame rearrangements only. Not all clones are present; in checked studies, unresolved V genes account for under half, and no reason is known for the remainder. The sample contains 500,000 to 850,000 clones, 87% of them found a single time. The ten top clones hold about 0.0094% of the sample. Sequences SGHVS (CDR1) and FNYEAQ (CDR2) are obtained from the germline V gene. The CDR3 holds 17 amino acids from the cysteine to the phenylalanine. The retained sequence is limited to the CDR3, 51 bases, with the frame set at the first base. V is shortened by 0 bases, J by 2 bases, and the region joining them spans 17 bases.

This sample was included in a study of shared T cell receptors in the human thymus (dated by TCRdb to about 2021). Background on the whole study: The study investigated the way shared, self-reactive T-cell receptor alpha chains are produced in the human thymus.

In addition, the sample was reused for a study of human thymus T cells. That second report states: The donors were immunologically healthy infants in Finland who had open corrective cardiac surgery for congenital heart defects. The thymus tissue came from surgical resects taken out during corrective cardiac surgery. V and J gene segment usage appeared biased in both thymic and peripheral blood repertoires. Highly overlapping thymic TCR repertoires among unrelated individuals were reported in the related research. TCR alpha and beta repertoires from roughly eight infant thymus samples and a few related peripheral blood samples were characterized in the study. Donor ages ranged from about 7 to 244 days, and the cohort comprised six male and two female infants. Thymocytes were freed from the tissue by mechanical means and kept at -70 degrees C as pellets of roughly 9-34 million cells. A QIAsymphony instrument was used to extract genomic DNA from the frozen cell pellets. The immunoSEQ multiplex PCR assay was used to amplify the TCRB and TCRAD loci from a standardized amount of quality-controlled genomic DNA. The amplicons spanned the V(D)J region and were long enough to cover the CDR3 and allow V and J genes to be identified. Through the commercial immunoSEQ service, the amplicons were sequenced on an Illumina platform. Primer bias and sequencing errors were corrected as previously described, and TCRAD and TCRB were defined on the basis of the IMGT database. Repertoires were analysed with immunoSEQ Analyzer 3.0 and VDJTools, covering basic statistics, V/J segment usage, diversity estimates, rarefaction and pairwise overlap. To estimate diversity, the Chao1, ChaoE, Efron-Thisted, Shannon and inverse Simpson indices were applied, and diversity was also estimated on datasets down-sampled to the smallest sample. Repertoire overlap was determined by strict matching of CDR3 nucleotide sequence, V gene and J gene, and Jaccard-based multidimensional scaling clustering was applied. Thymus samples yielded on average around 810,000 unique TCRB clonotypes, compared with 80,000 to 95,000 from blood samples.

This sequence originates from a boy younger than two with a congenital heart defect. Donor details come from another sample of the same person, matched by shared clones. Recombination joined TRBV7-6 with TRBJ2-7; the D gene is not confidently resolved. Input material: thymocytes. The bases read TGTGCCAGCAGCTTAGCGAGTGGGCCGGTGGGTACCTACGAGCAGTACTTC. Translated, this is CASSLASGPVGTYEQYF.